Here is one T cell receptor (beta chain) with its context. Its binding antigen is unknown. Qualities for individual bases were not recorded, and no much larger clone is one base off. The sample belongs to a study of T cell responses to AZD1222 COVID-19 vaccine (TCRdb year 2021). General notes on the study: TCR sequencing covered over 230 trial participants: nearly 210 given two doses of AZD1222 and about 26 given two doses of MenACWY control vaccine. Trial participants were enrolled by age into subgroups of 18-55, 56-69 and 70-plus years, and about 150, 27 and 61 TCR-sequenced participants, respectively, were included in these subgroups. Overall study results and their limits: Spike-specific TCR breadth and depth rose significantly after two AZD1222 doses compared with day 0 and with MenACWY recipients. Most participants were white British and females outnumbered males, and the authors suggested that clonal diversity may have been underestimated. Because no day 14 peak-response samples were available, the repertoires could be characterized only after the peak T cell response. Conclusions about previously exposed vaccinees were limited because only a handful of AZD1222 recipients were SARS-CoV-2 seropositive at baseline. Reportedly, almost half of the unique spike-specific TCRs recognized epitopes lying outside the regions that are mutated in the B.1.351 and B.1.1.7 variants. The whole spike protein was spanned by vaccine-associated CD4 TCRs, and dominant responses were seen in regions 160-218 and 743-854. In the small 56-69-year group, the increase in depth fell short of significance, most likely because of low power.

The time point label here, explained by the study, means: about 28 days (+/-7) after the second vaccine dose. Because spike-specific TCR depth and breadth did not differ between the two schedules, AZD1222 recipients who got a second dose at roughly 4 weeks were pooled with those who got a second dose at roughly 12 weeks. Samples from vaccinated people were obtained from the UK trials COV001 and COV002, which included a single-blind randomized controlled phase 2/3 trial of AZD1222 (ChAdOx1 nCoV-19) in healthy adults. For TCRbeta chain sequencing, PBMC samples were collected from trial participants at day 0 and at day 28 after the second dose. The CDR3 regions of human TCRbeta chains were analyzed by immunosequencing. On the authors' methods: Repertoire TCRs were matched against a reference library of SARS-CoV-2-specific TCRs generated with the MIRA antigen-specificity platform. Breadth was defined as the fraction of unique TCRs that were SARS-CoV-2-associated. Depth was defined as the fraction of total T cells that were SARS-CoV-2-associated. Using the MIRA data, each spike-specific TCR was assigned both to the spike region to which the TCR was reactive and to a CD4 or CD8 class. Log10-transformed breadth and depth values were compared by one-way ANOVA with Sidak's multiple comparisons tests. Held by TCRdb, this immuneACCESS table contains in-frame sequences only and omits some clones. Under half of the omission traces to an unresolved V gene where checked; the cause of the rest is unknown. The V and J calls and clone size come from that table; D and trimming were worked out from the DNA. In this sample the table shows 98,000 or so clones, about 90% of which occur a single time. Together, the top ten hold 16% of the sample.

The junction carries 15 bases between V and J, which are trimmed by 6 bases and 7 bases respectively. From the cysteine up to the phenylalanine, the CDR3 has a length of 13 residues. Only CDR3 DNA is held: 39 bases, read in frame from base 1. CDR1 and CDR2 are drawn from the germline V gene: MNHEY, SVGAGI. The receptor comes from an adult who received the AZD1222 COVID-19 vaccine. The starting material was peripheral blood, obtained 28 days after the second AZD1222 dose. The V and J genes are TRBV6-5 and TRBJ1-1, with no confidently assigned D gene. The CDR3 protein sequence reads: CASRPRVSSEAFF. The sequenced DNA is TGTGCCAGCAGGCCTAGGGTCTCGAGTGAAGCTTTCTTT.